The 28 T cell receptor beta chains in this list originate from one sample, sequenced in a study of T cell repertoires in cytomegalovirus infection. TCRdb used MiXCR to reprocess the reads, holding one entry per CDR3 protein. The sample consists of 500,000 or so distinct CDR3 sequences, 15% to 20% of them appearing once. Sample: CD8+ T cells from PBMCs. These receptors were obtained from a human donor in good health (CMV status not recorded). Some clones in this sample may be carry-over from other donors' samples.

V usage is TRBV2 and J usage is TRBJ2-7; TRBD2 matches at 10 bases. The trim removed 6 bases at V and 2 bases at J, leaving 7 bases unmatched. The CDR3 extends over 15 amino acids. CDR1 and CDR2 from the germline V gene are SNHLY and FYNNEI. The CDR3, as DNA: TGTGCCAGCAGGGCTGCTCTAGCGGGAGCCTACGAGCAGTACTTC. The encoded protein is CASRAALAGAYEQYF.

This clonotype was picked up many times. The chain recombines TRBV7-9 with TRBJ2-7, with 7 bases fitting TRBD1. V shed 7 bases, J shed 4 bases, and the junction held 7 bases outside the gene matches. The CDR3 contains 13 residues. In germline, CDR1 is SEHNR, CDR2 FQNEAQ (reference sequence). CDR3 residues: CASTPGGRYEQYF. CDR3 nucleotide sequence: TGTGCCAGCACCCCAGGGGGTCGGTACGAGCAGTACTTC.

V is TRBV6-8 and J is TRBJ1-2; tentative D call: TRBD1 (6 bases). CDR1 is MNHGY, CDR2 SAAAGT, per germline. The germline V and J ends were trimmed by 5 bases and 4 bases, with 14 bases remaining between them. The CDR3 is 14 residues long. This chain's CDR3 is CASSRTGLAYGYTF. The CDR3 DNA sequence: TGTGCCAGCAGTAGAACAGGGTTGGCCTATGGCTACACCTTC.

This clonotype has a count of ten or more. The chain joins TRBV27 to TRBJ2-7; TRBD2 matches 10 bases. The V and J ends lost 5 bases and 5 bases, in that order; junction bases with no gene match: 6. Germline V gives CDR1 MNHEY, CDR2 SMNVEV (reference sequence). CDR3 length equals 14 residues. CDR3 DNA sequence: TGTGCCAGCAGTAACCTAGCGGGAGTTAACGAGCAGTACTTC. Amino acid sequence: CASSNLAGVNEQYF.

The J gene is TRBJ2-7, the V gene TRBV6-6; no reliable D call. Germline V gives CDR1 MNHNY, CDR2 SVGAGI (reference sequence). This CDR3 is 15 amino acids long. Trimming removed 4 bases at V and 3 bases at J, with 16 bases between. The CDR3 nucleotides are TGTGCCAGCAGTTCTCCTTACTGGTCTCTCTACGAGCAGTACTTC. This encodes CASSSPYWSLYEQYF.

The CDR3 region has the DNA TGTGCCAGCAGCGGGGGGACAGGGTTGGTTGGAGAGACCCAGTACTTC. Translation gives CASSGGTGLVGETQYF. The V and J genes are TRBV5-6 and TRBJ2-5, with 9 nucleotides matching TRBD1. Germline lookup yields CDR1 SGHDT and CDR2 YYEEEE. Germline trimming cut 4 bases from V and 4 bases from J; bases unmatched to any gene: 11. The CDR3 sequence is 16 residues long.

In its sample, this clonotype was seen many times. The chain combines TRBV7-9 with TRBJ1-2; D is unresolved. Germline CDR1 and CDR2: SEHNR and FQNEAQ (reference sequence). CDR3 length: 13 amino acids. Trimming left V 0 bases short and J 5 bases short, with 7 bases between. CDR3 coding DNA: TGTGCCAGCAGCTTAGCCGCAGCTTATGGCTACACCTTC. Protein product: CASSLAAAYGYTF.

This rearrangement joins TRBV6-5 to TRBJ1-1; D gene ambiguous. V shed 1 base and J shed 2 bases, with 8 bases lying between them. There are 14 residues in the CDR3. Per the germline V gene, CDR1 is MNHEY and CDR2 is SVGAGI. CDR3 loop: CASSYFVGNTEAFF. The CDR3 DNA follows: TGTGCCAGCAGTTACTTCGTGGGAAACACTGAAGCTTTCTTT.

Many counts were recorded for this clonotype. This sequence joins TRBV6-1 and TRBJ1-1; D unclear. V lost 5 bases to trimming and J lost 5 bases, with 12 bases between them. The CDR3 spans 13 residues. Per germline, CDR1 MNHNS and CDR2 SASEGT. CDR3 DNA sequence: TGTGCCAGCAGTAAAGTGGAGGGTACTGAAGCTTTCTTT. Residues: CASSKVEGTEAFF.

This clonotype was seen many times. The chain joins TRBV27 to TRBJ1-6; D unresolved. Germline CDR1 reads MNHEY; CDR2 reads SMNVEV (reference sequence). This CDR3 comprises 14 residues. The V and J ends lost 2 bases and 4 bases respectively, with 6 bases between them. DNA of the CDR3: TGTGCCAGCAGTTTAACGTCTTATAATTCACCCCTCCACTTT. It codes for CASSLTSYNSPLHF.

This chain joins TRBV3-1 and TRBJ2-7; 11 bases are a match to TRBD1. The CDR3 spans 15 residues. The germline V gene encodes CDR1 LGHDT and CDR2 YNNKEL (reference sequence). V lost 2 bases to trimming and J lost 2 bases; unmatched junction nucleotides: 2. The CDR3 nucleotides are TGTGCCAGCAGCCAATGGGGACAGGGGGCCTACGAGCAGTACTTC. Translating gives CASSQWGQGAYEQYF.

The rearrangement links TRBV24-1 to TRBJ1-2, with unresolved D. V dropped 7 bases and J dropped 0 bases, with 2 bases sitting between them. Per germline, CDR1 KGHDR and CDR2 SFDVKD. There are 11 residues in the CDR3. This CDR3 is CATRSNYGYTF. For the CDR3, the DNA is TGTGCCACCAGATCTAACTATGGCTACACCTTC.

This clonotype was detected only once. The chain uses TRBV2 and TRBJ1-5; 9 positions match TRBD1. The CDR3 is made up of 14 amino acids. The germline V gene encodes CDR1 SNHLY and CDR2 FYNNEI. The V segment lost 6 bases and the J segment 3 bases; nucleotides outside the gene matches: 3. For the CDR3, the DNA is TGTGCCAGCAGACAGGGGGCTTCCAATCAGCCCCAGCATTTT. Its protein is CASRQGASNQPQHF.

Comments on this clonotype: The CDR3 ends on some other residue instead of the conserved phenylalanine or tryptophan, so this is likely a read error. The chain has TRBV6-5 and TRBJ2-3, with a possible D match to TRBD2 (5 bases). The CDR3 spans 14 residues. The germline CDR1 and CDR2 sequences are MNHEY and SVGAGI. V shed 8 bases and J shed 2 bases, with 14 bases lying between them. The CDR3 is CASEAAENTDTQYY. CDR3 nucleotides: TGTGCCAGCGAAGCGGCCGAAAACACAGATACGCAGTATTAT.

This clonotype was detected only a few times. The chain joins TRBV28 to TRBJ2-7, with TRBD1 identical over 9 bases. CDR1 is MDHEN, CDR2 SYDVKM, per germline. The CDR3 length is 15 residues. V trimming: 2 bases; J trimming: 4 bases; junction bases outside the gene matches: 6. The CDR3 sequence: CASSLGPGQGYEQYF. In nucleotides, the CDR3 is TGTGCCAGCAGTTTAGGGCCGGGACAGGGTTACGAGCAGTACTTC.

This clonotype was seen at least ten times. This rearrangement joins TRBV4-2 to TRBJ2-7; 10 bases map to TRBD2. The V and J ends lost 0 bases and 0 bases, in that order; junction bases with no gene match: 14. Germline lookup yields CDR1 LGHNA and CDR2 YNFKEQ. This CDR3 region has 20 residues. CDR3 in amino acids: CASSQEGELAGPRGSYEQYF. The CDR3 DNA reads TGTGCCAGCAGCCAAGAGGGGGAACTAGCGGGACCTCGGGGCTCCTACGAGCAGTACTTC.

This clonotype came up a few times. This chain links TRBV29-1 with TRBJ2-7; unclear D gene. CDR3 length: 13 amino acids. Trimming pared 2 bases from V and 3 bases from J, leaving 11 bases between. Germline V CDR1 and CDR2: SQVTM, ANQGSEA. For the CDR3, the DNA is TGCAGCGTTGAATCGACCAGTAGCTACGAGCAGTACTTC. This translates into CSVESTSSYEQYF.

This clonotype was observed many times. The chain has TRBV24-1 and TRBJ2-2, with D unclear. The germline V gene encodes CDR1 KGHDR and CDR2 SFDVKD. The CDR3 is 16 residues long. Trimming took off 6 bases at V and 1 base at J, with 14 bases between the two ends. Written as DNA, the CDR3 is TGTGCCACCAGTCCCACGCAACGGTTGAACACCGGGGAGCTGTTTTTT. This encodes CATSPTQRLNTGELFF.

This clonotype was seen repeatedly, ten times or more. This chain joins TRBV6-2 or TRBV6-3 and TRBJ1-1, with D unclear. Germline assignment: CDR1 MNHEY and CDR2 SVGEGT. V was shortened by 2 bases and J by 5 bases, with 12 bases between the two germline ends. This CDR3 is 14 amino acids long. As DNA, the CDR3 is TGTGCCAGCAGTTACGCCCTATTCGGGACTGAAGCTTTCTTT. Its translation: CASSYALFGTEAFF.

This clonotype has a count of ten or more. The chain links TRBV19 to TRBJ1-1; TRBD1 agrees at 9 bases. The CDR3 has 13 amino acids. The V segment lost 9 bases and the J segment 11 bases; nucleotides outside the gene matches: 13. Germline-derived CDR1 and CDR2 are LNHDA and SQIVND (reference sequence). This CDR3 is CASITGTGRDAFF. The CDR3 DNA reads TGTGCCAGCATAACCGGGACAGGGAGAGACGCTTTCTTT.

This clonotype was observed at least ten times. The rearrangement joins TRBV28 to TRBJ2-3, with 8 bases identical to TRBD2. The J segment lost 2 bases and the V segment lost 7 bases, leaving 5 bases of the junction unmatched. Germline CDR1 is MDHEN and CDR2 is SYDVKM. CDR3 length: 14 amino acids. The CDR3 nucleotides read TGTGCCAGCACCCCAGCGGGAGACACAGATACGCAGTATTTT. It is translated as CASTPAGDTDTQYF.

This clonotype was seen repeatedly, ten times or more. V usage is TRBV11-2 and J usage is TRBJ1-2, with a tentative D call TRBD1 (6 bases). V lost 5 bases and J 1 base, leaving 23 bases between the germline ends. The CDR3 has 18 amino acids. Germline V lookup: CDR1 SGHAT, CDR2 FQNNGV. CDR3 in DNA: TGTGCCAGCAGCCCCCGGGACACCCGTTCCCTGTTTAACTATGGCTACACCTTC. It codes for CASSPRDTRSLFNYGYTF.

This clonotype came up many times. The chain carries TRBV7-6 and TRBJ2-3, with TRBD2 matching over 8 bases. V trimming: 5 bases; J trimming: 7 bases; junction bases outside the gene matches: 14. This CDR3 has 16 residues. Germline-derived CDR1 and CDR2 are SGHVS and FNYEAQ. The CDR3 loop reads CASSLTFRGGTNTQYF. CDR3 DNA sequence: TGTGCCAGCAGCCTTACATTCCGGGGGGGCACGAATACGCAGTATTTT. The complete variable domain, with remaining parts taken from reference TRBV7-6 and TRBJ2-3, reads GAGVSQSPRYKVTKRGQDVALRCDPISGHVSLYWYRQALGQGPEFLTYFNYEAQQDKSGLPNDRFSAERPEGSISTLTIQRTEQRDSAMYRCASSLTFRGGTNTQYFGPGTRLTVL.

This clonotype showed up just a few times. This chain connects TRBV5-1 to TRBJ2-1, with 7 positions matching TRBD2. V was clipped by 3 bases and J by 4 bases; unmatched bases: 19. The CDR3 runs to 19 residues. Germline V gene data show CDR1 as SGHRS and CDR2 as YFSETQ. CDR3 DNA sequence: TGCGCCAGCAGCTCGACCGATGTAGCGGGCGGTACCCTATACAATGAGCAGTTCTTC. Its translation is CASSSTDVAGGTLYNEQFF.

The rearrangement joins TRBV18 to TRBJ1-2, with 11 bases lining up with TRBD1. J gave up 8 bases and V 4 bases, and 6 bases lay outside the gene matches. The CDR3 is 14 residues long. CDR1 and CDR2 (germline): KGHSH, LQKENI. Here the CDR3 reads CASSQDRGLEGYTF. CDR3 sequence (DNA): TGTGCCAGCTCACAGGACAGGGGGCTAGAAGGCTACACCTTC.

This clonotype was counted ten times or more. J is TRBJ2-3 and V is TRBV6-5; D is undetermined. The CDR3 covers 13 residues. Deletions cut 0 bases from V and 8 bases from J, with 9 bases between. The germline V gene encodes CDR1 MNHEY and CDR2 SVGAGI. In DNA form, the CDR3 reads TGTGCCAGCAGTTACTCTGACTCCGCTACGCAGTATTTT. Translation gives CASSYSDSATQYF.

The rearrangement joins TRBV9 to TRBJ2-3, with D perhaps given as TRBD1 or TRBD2 (6 bases each). Per germline, CDR1 SGDLS and CDR2 YYNGEE. Trimming took 4 bases from V and 2 from J, leaving 26 bases between them. CDR3 length equals 19 residues. CDR3 sequence: CASSPRRGTGGGFTDTQYF. For the CDR3, the DNA is TGTGCCAGCAGCCCCCGAAGGGGGACGGGTGGGGGGTTCACAGATACGCAGTATTTT.

The V gene is TRBV20-1, the J gene TRBJ1-5, with D uncertain. V lost 3 bases to trimming and J lost 7 bases, with 13 bases between them. CDR1 and CDR2 (germline): DFQATT, SNEGSKA (reference sequence). The CDR3 consists of 13 residues. This chain's CDR3 is CSASEVEEQPQHF. DNA of the CDR3: TGCAGTGCTAGTGAAGTGGAAGAGCAGCCCCAGCATTTT.